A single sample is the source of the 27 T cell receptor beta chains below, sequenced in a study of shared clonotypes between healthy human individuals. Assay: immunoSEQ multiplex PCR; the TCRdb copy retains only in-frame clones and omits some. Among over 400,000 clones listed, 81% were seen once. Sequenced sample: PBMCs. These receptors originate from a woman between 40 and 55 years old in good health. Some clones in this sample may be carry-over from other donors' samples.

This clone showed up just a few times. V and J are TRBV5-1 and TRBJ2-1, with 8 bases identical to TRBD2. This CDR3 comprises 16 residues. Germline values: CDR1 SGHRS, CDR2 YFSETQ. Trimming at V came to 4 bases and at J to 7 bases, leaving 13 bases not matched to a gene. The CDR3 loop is CASSNRGIAGRNEQFF. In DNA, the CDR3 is TGCGCCAGCAGCAACCGTGGGATAGCGGGGAGGAATGAGCAGTTCTTC.

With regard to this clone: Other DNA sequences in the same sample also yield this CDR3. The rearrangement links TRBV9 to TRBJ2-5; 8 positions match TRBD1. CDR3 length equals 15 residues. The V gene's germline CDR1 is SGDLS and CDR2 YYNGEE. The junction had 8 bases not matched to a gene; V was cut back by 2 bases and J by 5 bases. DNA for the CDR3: TGTGCCAGCAGCGTCGGGCAGGGGGCGTGGGAGACCCAGTACTTC. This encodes CASSVGQGAWETQYF.

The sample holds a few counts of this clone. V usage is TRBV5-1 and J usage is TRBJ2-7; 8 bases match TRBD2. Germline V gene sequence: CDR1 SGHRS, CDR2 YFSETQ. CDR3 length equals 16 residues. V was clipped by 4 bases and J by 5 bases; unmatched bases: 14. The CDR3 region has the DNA TGCGCCAGCAGCCCCCTGGGTAGCGGGAACCCCCACGAGCAGTACTTC. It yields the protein CASSPLGSGNPHEQYF.

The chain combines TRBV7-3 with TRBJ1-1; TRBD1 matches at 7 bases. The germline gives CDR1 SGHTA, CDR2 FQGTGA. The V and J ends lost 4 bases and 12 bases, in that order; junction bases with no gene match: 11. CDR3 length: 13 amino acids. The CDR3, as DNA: TGTGCCAGCAGCTCAAACAGGGGAGGGGTAACTTTCTTT. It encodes CASSSNRGGVTFF.

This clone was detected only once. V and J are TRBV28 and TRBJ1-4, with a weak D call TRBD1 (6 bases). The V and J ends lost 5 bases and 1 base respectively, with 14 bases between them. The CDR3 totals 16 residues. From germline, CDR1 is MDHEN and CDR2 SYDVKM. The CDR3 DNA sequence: TGTGCCAGCAGTCGCCAACGGGGGCGAACTAATGAAAAACTGTTTTTT. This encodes CASSRQRGRTNEKLFF.

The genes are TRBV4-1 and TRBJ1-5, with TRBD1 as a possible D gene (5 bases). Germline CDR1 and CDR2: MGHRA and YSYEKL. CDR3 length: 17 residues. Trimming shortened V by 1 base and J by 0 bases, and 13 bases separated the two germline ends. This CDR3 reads CASSQGPGRGSNQPQHF. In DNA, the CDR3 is TGCGCCAGCAGCCAAGGGCCAGGGAGGGGTAGCAATCAGCCCCAGCATTTT.

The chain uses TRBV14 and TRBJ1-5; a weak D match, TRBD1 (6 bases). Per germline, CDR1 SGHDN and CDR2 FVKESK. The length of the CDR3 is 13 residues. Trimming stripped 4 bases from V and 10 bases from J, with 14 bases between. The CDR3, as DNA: TGTGCCAGCAGCCGGGACATGGCTGGACCCCAGCATTTT. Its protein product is CASSRDMAGPQHF.

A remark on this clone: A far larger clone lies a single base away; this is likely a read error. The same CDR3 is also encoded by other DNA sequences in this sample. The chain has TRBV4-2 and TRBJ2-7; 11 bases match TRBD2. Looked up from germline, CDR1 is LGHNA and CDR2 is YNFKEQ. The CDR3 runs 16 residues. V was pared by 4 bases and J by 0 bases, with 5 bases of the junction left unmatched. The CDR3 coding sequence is TGTGCCAGCAGCCCTGGGACTAGCGGAGACTCCTACGAGCAGTACTTC. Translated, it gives CASSPGTSGDSYEQYF.

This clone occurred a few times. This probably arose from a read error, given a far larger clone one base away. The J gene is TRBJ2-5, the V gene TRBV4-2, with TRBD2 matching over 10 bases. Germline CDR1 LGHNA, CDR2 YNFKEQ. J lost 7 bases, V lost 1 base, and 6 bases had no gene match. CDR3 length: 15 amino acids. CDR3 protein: CASSQVLAGARTQYF. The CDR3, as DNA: TGTGCCAGCAGCCAAGTTCTAGCGGGAGCAAGGACCCAGTACTTC.

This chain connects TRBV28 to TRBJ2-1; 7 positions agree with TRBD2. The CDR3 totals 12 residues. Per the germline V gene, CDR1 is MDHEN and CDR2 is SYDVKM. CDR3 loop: CATAGMGNEQFF. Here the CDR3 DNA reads TGTGCTACAGCGGGAATGGGGAATGAGCAGTTCTTC.

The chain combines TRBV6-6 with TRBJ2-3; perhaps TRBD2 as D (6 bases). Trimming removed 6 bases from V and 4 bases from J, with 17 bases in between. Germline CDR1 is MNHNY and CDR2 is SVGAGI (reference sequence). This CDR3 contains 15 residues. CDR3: CASRQTRLGADTQYF. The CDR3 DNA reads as TGTGCCAGCAGGCAGACTAGGTTAGGTGCAGATACGCAGTATTTT.

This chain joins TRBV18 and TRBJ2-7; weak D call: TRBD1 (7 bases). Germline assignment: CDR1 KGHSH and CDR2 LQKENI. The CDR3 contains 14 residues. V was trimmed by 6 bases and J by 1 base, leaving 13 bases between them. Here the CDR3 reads CASSRGVQSYEQYF. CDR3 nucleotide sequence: TGTGCCAGCTCCAGGGGGGTCCAATCCTACGAGCAGTACTTC.

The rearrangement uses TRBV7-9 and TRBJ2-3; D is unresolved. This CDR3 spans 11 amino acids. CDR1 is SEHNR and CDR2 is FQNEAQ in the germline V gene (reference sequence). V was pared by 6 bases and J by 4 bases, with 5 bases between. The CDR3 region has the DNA TGTGCCAGCAGGATCGCAGATACGCAGTATTTT. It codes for CASRIADTQYF.

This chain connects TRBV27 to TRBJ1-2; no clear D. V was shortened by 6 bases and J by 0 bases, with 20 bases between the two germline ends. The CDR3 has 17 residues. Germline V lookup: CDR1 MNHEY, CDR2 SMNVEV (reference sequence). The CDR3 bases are TGTGCCAGCAGACTCAAGGGTCAAACCCTATCTAACTATGGCTACACCTTC. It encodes CASRLKGQTLSNYGYTF.

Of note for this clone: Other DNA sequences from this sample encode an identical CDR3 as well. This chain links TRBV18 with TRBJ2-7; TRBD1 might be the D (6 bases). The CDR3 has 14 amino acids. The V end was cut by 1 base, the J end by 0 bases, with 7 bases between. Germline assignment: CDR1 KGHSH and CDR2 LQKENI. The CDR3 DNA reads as TGTGCCAGCTCACCACTGGACAGCTCCTACGAGCAGTACTTC. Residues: CASSPLDSSYEQYF.

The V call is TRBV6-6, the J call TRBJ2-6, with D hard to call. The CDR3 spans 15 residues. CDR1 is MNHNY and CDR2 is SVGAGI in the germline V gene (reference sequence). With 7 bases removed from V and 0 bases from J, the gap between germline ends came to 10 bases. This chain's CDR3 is CASNGYFSGANVLTF. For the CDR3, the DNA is TGTGCCAGCAACGGATATTTCTCTGGGGCCAACGTCCTGACTTTC.

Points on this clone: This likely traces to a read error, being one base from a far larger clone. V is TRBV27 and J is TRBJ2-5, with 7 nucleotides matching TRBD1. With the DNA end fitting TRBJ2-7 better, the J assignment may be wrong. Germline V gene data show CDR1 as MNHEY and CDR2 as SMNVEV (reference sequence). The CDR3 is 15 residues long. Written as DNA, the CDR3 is TGTGCCGGCAGTCCCGGGACAGCCTTCTCCTACGAGCAGTACTTC. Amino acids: CAGSPGTAFSYEQYF.

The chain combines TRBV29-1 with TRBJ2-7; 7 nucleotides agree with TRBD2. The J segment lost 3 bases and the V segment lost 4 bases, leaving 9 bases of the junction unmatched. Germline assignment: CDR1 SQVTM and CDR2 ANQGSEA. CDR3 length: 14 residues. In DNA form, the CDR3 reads TGCAGCGTTGTTTTGTCTAGCGGCGGCTACGAGCAGTACTTC. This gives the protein CSVVLSSGGYEQYF.

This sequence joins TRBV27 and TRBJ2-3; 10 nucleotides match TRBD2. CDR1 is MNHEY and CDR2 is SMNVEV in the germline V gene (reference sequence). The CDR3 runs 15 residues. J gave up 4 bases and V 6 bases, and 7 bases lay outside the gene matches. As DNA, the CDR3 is TGTGCCAGCAGGTCACTAGCGGGAAGTGCAGATACGCAGTATTTT. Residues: CASRSLAGSADTQYF.

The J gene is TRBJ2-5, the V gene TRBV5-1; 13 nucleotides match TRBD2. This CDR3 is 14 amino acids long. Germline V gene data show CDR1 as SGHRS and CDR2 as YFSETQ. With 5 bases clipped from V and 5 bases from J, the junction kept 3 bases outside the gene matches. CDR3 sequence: CASSKTSGGETQYF. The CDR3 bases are TGCGCCAGCAGTAAGACTAGCGGGGGGGAGACCCAGTACTTC.

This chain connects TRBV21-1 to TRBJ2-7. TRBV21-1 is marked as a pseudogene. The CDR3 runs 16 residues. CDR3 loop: CASSKRGTTRKYEQYF. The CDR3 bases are TGTGCCAGCAGCAAAAGGGGGACGACTAGAAAGTACGAGCAGTACTTC.

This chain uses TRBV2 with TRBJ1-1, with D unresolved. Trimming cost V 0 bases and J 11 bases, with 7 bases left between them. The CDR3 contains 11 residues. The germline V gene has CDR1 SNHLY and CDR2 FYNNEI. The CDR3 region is CASSEASEAFF. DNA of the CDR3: TGTGCCAGCAGTGAAGCGTCGGAGGCTTTCTTT. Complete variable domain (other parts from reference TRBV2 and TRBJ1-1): EPEVTQTPSHQVTQMGQEVILRCVPISNHLYFYWYRQILGQKVEFLVSFYNNEISEKSEIFDDQFSVERPDGSNFTLKIRSTKLEDSAMYFCASSEASEAFFGQGTRLTVV.

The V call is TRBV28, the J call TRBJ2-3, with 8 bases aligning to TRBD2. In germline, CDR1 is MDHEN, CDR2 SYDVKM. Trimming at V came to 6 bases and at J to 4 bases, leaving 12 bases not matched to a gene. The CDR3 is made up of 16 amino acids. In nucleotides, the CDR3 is TGTGCCAGCAGACCAACTAGCGGAGCAGGCCCAGATACGCAGTATTTT. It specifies CASRPTSGAGPDTQYF. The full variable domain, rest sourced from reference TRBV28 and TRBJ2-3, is DVKVTQSSRYLVKRTGEKVFLECVQDMDHENMFWYRQDPGLGLRLIYFSYDVKMKEKGDIPEGYSVSREKKERFSLILESASTNQTSMYLCASRPTSGAGPDTQYFGPGTRLTVL.

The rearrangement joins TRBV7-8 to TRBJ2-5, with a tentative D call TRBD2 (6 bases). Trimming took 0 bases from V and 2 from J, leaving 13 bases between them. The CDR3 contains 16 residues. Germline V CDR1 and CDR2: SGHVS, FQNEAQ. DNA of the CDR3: TGTGCCAGCAGCTTAGCGTTGCTAGCGCTTCAAGAGACCCAGTACTTC. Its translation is CASSLALLALQETQYF.

The CDR3 protein is CASSLAGRGGYTF. The CDR3 bases are TGTGCCAGCAGTTTGGCAGGGAGGGGCGGCTACACCTTC. The genes are TRBV28 and TRBJ1-2; D is perhaps TRBD1 (5 bases). The CDR3 runs 13 residues. V dropped 3 bases and J dropped 8 bases, with 13 bases sitting between them. Germline V gene sequence: CDR1 MDHEN, CDR2 SYDVKM.

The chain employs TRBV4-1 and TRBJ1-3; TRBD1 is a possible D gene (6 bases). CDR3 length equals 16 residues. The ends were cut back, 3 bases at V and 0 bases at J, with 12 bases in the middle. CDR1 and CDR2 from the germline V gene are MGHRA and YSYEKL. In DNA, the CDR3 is TGCGCCAGCAGCCATCCCAGGGGAGTCTCTGGAAACACCATATATTTT. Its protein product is CASSHPRGVSGNTIYF.

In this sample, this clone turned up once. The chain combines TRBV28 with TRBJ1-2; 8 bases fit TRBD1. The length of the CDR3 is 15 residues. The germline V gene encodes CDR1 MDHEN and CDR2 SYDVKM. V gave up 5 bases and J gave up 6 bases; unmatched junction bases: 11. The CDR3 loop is CASSRQGIYRDGYTF. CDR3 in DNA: TGTGCCAGCAGTAGACAGGGGATCTATCGAGATGGCTACACCTTC.